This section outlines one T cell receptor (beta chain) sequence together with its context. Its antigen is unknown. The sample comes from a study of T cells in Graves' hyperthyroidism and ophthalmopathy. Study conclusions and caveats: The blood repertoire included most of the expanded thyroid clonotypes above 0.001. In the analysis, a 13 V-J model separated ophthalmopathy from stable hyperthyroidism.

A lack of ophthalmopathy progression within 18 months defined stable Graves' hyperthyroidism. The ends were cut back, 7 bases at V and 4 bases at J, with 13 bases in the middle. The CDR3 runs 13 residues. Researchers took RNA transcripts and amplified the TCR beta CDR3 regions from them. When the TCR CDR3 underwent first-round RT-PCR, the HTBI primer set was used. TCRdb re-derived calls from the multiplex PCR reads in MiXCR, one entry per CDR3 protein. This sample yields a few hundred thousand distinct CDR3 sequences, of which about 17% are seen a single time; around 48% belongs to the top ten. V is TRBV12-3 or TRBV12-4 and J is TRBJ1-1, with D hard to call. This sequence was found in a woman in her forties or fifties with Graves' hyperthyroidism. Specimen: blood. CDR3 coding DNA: TGTGCCAGCACTAAAAAAGAGCCCACTGAAGCTTTCTTT. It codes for CASTKKEPTEAFF.